The clone carrying this TCR beta chain was picked up many times. The antigen is not known. Researchers took RNA transcripts and amplified the TCR beta CDR3 regions from them. TCR CDR3 underwent first-round RT-PCR with the HTBI primer set. Each CDR3 protein gets one entry after TCRdb re-called the multiplex PCR reads with MiXCR. The table lists 96,000 or so distinct CDR3 sequences, around 50% of them singletons, with roughly 27% in the top ten. This record belongs to a study of T cells in Graves' hyperthyroidism and ophthalmopathy. Findings and caveats of the study: The blood repertoire included most of the expanded thyroid clonotypes above 0.001.

This clonotype was obtained from a woman between 40 and 50 years old with Graves' hyperthyroidism. Sequencing was carried out using blood.

The DNA for the CDR3 is TGTGCCATCAGTCCTGGCGGGGACAGGGAGCTGTTTTTT. This translates into CAISPGGDRELFF. The rearrangement joins TRBV10-3 to TRBJ2-2; D possibly uses TRBD1 or TRBD2 (6 bases each). Trimming took off 5 bases at V and 9 bases at J, with 13 bases between the two ends. The V gene's germline CDR1 is ENHRY and CDR2 SYGVKD. CDR3 size: 13 residues.